The present TCR beta chain was sequenced within a study of naive and memory T cell subsets. Germline V gene lookup returns CDR1 LGHNA and CDR2 YNFKEQ. The V gene end was trimmed by 4 bases and the J gene end by 7 bases; junction bases not matched to a gene: 15. The CDR3 runs to 18 residues. Two oligonucleotides, mixed equimolar, formed the beta constant-region primer covering TRBC1 and TRBC2. TCRdb analysed the UMI-ligation and nested PCR reads with MiXCR anew, one entry per CDR3 protein. In the table there are around 160,000 distinct CDR3 sequences, approximately 15% of which are singletons. Four subsets defined by CD45RA and CD27 were sorted after CD3, CD4, CD8 and live/dead staining.

The clonotype comes from a human donor in good health. The sample was naive CD4+ T cells from blood. The chain employs TRBV4-2 and TRBJ2-1; 11 bases match TRBD2. This CDR3 is CASSPRSPLAGEGNEQFF. The CDR3 coding sequence is TGTGCCAGCAGCCCCCGATCCCCACTAGCGGGAGAAGGAAATGAGCAGTTCTTC.